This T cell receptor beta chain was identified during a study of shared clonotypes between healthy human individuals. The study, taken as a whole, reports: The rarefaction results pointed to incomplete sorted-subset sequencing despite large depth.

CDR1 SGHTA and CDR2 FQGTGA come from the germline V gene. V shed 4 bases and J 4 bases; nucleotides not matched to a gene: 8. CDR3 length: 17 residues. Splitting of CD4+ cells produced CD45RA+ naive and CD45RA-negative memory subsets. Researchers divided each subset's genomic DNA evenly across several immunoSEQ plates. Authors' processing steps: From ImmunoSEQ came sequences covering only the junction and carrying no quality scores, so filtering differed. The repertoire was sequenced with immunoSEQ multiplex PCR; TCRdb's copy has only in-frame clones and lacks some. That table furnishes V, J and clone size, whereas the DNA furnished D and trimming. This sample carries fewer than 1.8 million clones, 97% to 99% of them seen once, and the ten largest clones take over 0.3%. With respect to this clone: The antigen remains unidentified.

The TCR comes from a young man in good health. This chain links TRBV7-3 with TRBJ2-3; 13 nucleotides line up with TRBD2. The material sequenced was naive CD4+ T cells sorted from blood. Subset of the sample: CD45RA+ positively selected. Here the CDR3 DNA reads TGTGCCAGCAGCTCATTACGGACTAGCGGGAGTGCAGATACGCAGTATTTT. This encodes CASSSLRTSGSADTQYF.